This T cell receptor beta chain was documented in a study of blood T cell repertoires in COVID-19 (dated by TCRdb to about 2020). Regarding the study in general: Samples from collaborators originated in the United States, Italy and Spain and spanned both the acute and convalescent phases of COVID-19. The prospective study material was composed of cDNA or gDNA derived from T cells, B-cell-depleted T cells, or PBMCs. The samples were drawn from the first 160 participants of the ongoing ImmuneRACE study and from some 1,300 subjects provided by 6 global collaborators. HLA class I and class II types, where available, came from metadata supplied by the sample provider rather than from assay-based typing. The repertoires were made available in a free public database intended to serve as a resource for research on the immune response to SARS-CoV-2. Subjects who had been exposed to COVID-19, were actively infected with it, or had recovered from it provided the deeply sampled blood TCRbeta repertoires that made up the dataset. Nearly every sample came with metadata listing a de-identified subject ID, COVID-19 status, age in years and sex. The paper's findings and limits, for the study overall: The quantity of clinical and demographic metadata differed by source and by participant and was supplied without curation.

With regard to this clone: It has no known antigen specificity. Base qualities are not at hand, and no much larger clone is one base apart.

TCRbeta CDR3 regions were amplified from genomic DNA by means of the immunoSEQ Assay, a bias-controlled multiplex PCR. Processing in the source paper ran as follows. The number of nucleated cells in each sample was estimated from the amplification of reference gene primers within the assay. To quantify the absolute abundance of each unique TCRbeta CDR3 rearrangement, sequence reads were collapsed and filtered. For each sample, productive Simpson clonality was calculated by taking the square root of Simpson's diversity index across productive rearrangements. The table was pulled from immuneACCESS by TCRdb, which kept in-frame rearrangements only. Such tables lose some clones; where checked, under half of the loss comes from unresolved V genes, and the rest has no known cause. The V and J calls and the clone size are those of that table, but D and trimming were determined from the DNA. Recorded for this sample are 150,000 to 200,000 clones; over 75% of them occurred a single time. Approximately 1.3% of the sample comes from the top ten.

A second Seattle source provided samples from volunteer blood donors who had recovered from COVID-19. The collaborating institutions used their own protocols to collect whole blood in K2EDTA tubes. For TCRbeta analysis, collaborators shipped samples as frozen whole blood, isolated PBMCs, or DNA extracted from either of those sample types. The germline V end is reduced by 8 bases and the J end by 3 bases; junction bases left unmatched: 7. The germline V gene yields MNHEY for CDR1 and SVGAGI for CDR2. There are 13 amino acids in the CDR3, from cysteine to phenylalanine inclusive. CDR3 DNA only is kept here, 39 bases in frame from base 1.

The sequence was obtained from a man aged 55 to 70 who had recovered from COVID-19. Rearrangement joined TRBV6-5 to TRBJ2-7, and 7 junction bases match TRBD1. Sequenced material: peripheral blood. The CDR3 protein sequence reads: CASGRYRGYEQYF. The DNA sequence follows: TGTGCCAGCGGTCGGTACAGGGGCTACGAGCAGTACTTC.